This T cell receptor (beta chain) stems from a study of cytomegalovirus exposure and HLA in healthy donors. This PCR relied on a set of 60 Vbeta primers and 13 Jbeta primers. Method: immunoSEQ multiplex PCR; TCRdb's copy keeps in-frame clones and lacks some. The sample lists roughly 200,000 clones, over 65% occurring once. The receptor was isolated from a man between 18 and 29 years old in good health and CMV-seronegative. Input material: PBMCs.

The CDR3 loop reads CASSPFTSGFYEQYF. The CDR3 DNA sequence: TGTGCCAGCAGCCCATTCACTAGCGGGTTCTACGAGCAGTACTTC. The rearrangement links TRBV7-2 to TRBJ2-7; 9 nucleotides align to TRBD2. The CDR3 is 15 residues long. V lost 5 bases to trimming and J lost 3 bases; unmatched junction nucleotides: 8. Germline V gene lookup returns CDR1 SGHTA and CDR2 FQGNSA.